Described below is a single T cell receptor (beta chain) sequence and its context. This CDR3 spans 15 amino acids. J lost 2 bases, V lost 3 bases, and 3 bases had no gene match. Germline CDR1 reads MNHNS; CDR2 reads SASEGT. Produced via immunoSEQ multiplex PCR; TCRdb's table is partial and in-frame only. The repertoire holds tens of thousands of clones, around 90% seen once, with around 23% in the top ten. This sample was taken from a study of T cells in localized non-small cell lung cancer. Sequencing was performed on peripheral blood, taken before any cancer treatment. The rearrangement uses TRBV6-1 and TRBJ2-3; 9 bases agree with TRBD2. The TCR was taken from a man aged 40 to 70 with stage I squamous cell lung carcinoma. The CDR3: CASSELAGNTDTQYF. The CDR3 DNA is TGTGCCAGCAGTGAGCTAGCGGGGAACACAGATACGCAGTATTTT.